The 20 T cell receptor beta chains given below trace back to one sample, sequenced in a study of cytotoxic CD8 clonotypes in ibrutinib-treated CLL. Sequencing was performed with immunoSEQ multiplex PCR; in TCRdb, only in-frame clones are kept and a portion is missing. The sample carries some 140,000 clones, roughly 90% recorded once. The source was PBMCs, collected after 12 months of ibrutinib treatment. Source of these receptors: a human donor with chronic lymphocytic leukemia.

The V and J genes are TRBV7-9 and TRBJ2-2, with 9 nucleotides matching TRBD1. This CDR3 region has 15 residues. CDR1 and CDR2 (germline): SEHNR, FQNEAQ (reference sequence). Trimming took 3 bases from V and 1 from J; bases not matched to a gene: 0. CDR3 nucleotide sequence: TGTGCCAGCAGCTTGGGACAGGGGAACACCGGGGAGCTGTTTTTT. It yields the protein CASSLGQGNTGELFF.

The chain couples TRBV4-2 to TRBJ2-7; 12 nucleotides align to TRBD2. Germline CDR1 is LGHNA and CDR2 is YNFKEQ. Trimming at V came to 1 base and at J to 3 bases, leaving 7 bases not matched to a gene. This CDR3 contains 17 residues. In nucleotides, the CDR3 is TGTGCCAGCAGCCAAGCCCCCGCGACTAGCGGGAGCTACGAGCAGTACTTC. Its protein product is CASSQAPATSGSYEQYF.

The gene calls are TRBV18 and TRBJ1-5; D gene ambiguous. The CDR3 runs 14 residues. Germline CDR1 is KGHSH and CDR2 is LQKENI. The ends were cut back, 2 bases at V and 3 bases at J, with 8 bases in the middle. The CDR3 loop is CASSPGNNNQPQHF. CDR3 sequence (DNA): TGTGCCAGCTCACCAGGAAACAACAATCAGCCCCAGCATTTT.

The chain couples TRBV19 to TRBJ2-6; D uncertain. This CDR3 contains 18 residues. The germline V and J ends were trimmed by 3 bases and 3 bases, with 18 bases remaining between them. The germline V gene encodes CDR1 LNHDA and CDR2 SQIVND (reference sequence). The CDR3 spells CASSIRLGNIYGANVLTF. Here the CDR3 DNA reads TGTGCCAGTAGTATCCGTCTGGGAAACATTTATGGGGCCAACGTCCTGACTTTC. Full variable domain (rest looked up from reference TRBV19 and TRBJ2-6): DGGITQSPKYLFRKEGQNVTLSCEQNLNHDAMYWYRQDPGQGLRLIYYSQIVNDFQKGDIAEGYSVSREKKESFPLTVTSAQKNPTAFYLCASSIRLGNIYGANVLTFGAGSRLTVL.

Notes on this clone: Other DNA sequences of this sample code for an identical CDR3. The chain employs TRBV7-9 and TRBJ2-1, with TRBD2 matching over 7 bases. Germline V gene sequence: CDR1 SEHNR, CDR2 FQNEAQ (reference sequence). The CDR3 spans 14 residues. V trimming: 8 bases; J trimming: 1 base; junction bases outside the gene matches: 5. CDR3 region: CASSLAGSYNEQFF. DNA for the CDR3: TGTGCCAGCTCCTTAGCGGGTTCCTACAATGAGCAGTTCTTC.

This chain links TRBV5-8 with TRBJ2-5; no reliable D call. Trimming removed 5 bases from V and 2 bases from J, with 4 bases in between. Looked up from germline, CDR1 is SGHTS and CDR2 is YDEGEE. This CDR3 region has 11 residues. Written as DNA, the CDR3 is TGTGCCAGCAGGGAACAAGAGACCCAGTACTTC. Its protein is CASREQETQYF.

V gene TRBV11-2 combines with J gene TRBJ2-1; 9 bases are shared with TRBD2. Trimming cost V 1 base and J 9 bases; bases outside gene matches: 4. The V gene's germline CDR1 is SGHAT and CDR2 FQNNGV. CDR3 size: 14 residues. CDR3 residues: CASSLVSGSPEQFF. The DNA for the CDR3 is TGTGCCAGCAGCTTAGTTAGCGGGAGCCCTGAGCAGTTCTTC.

V gene TRBV19 combines with J gene TRBJ1-5; weak D call: TRBD1 (6 bases). Germline lookup yields CDR1 LNHDA and CDR2 SQIVND (reference sequence). Trimming removed 4 bases from V and 4 bases from J, with 20 bases in between. There are 17 residues in the CDR3. The CDR3: CASSKDRSGRMNQPQHF. In DNA form, the CDR3 reads TGTGCCAGTAGTAAAGACAGGTCTGGGAGGATGAATCAGCCCCAGCATTTT.

The chain combines TRBV10-1 with TRBJ2-2; a weak D match, TRBD1 (5 bases). This CDR3 is built from 14 residues. Germline CDR1 and CDR2: WNHNN and SYGVQD (reference sequence). Trimming removed 6 bases at V and 2 bases at J, with 10 bases between. The CDR3 DNA reads TGCGCCAGCAGCTTCCAGGGTAACACCGGGGAGCTGTTTTTT. Translating it yields CASSFQGNTGELFF.

This sequence joins TRBV28 and TRBJ1-5; D remains ambiguous. This CDR3 spans 12 amino acids. Per germline, CDR1 MDHEN and CDR2 SYDVKM. The germline V and J ends were trimmed by 2 bases and 6 bases, with 5 bases remaining between them. CDR3 nucleotides: TGTGCCAGCAGTTTACCCCCTCAGCCCCAGCATTTT. Residues: CASSLPPQPQHF.

There are a few counts of this clone. The chain is built from TRBV28 and TRBJ2-3; TRBD2 agrees at 10 bases. CDR1 is MDHEN, CDR2 SYDVKM, per germline. The trim removed 5 bases at V and 4 bases at J, leaving 6 bases unmatched. This CDR3 spans 15 amino acids. Here the CDR3 reads CASSLEREGSDTQYF. CDR3 DNA: TGTGCCAGCAGTCTCGAGCGGGAGGGGTCAGATACGCAGTATTTT.

This clone was found a few times. The chain uses TRBV10-3 and TRBJ2-7; TRBD1 matches at 7 bases. The CDR3 has 14 residues. The V gene's germline CDR1 is ENHRY and CDR2 SYGVKD. With 6 bases clipped from V and 0 bases from J, the junction kept 5 bases outside the gene matches. The chain's CDR3 is CAISADRSSYEQYF. The CDR3 DNA reads as TGTGCCATCAGCGCGGACAGGAGCTCCTACGAGCAGTACTTC.

This clone was detected once. V and J are TRBV18 and TRBJ2-1; TRBD1 agrees at 7 bases. V lost 3 bases to trimming and J lost 4 bases; unmatched junction nucleotides: 0. Germline CDR1 KGHSH, CDR2 LQKENI. The CDR3 sequence is 13 residues long. The DNA for the CDR3 is TGTGCCAGCTCACCGGGACAGTACAATGAGCAGTTCTTC. This sequence encodes CASSPGQYNEQFF. Based on the CDR3 plus reference TRBV18 and TRBJ2-1, the full variable domain is NAGVMQNPRHLVRRRGQEARLRCSPMKGHSHVYWYRQLPEEGLKFMVYLQKENIIDESGMPKERFSAEFPKEGPSILRIQQVVRGDSAAYFCASSPGQYNEQFFGPGTRLTVL.

The J gene is TRBJ2-7, the V gene TRBV4-3; TRBD1 agrees at 8 bases. V was pared by 0 bases and J by 4 bases, with 2 bases of the junction left unmatched. CDR1 and CDR2 from the germline V gene are LGHNA and YSLEER. The CDR3 has 14 residues. Here the CDR3 reads CASSQDRGLYEQYF. The CDR3 coding sequence is TGCGCCAGCAGCCAAGACAGGGGGCTGTACGAGCAGTACTTC.

The chain uses TRBV7-8 and TRBJ2-3; 14 nucleotides align to TRBD2. This CDR3 spans 19 amino acids. J lost 3 bases, V lost 4 bases, and 12 bases had no gene match. CDR1 is SGHVS and CDR2 is FQNEAQ in the germline V gene. CDR3: CASSSRTSGRLRPTDTQYF. CDR3 sequence (DNA): TGTGCCAGCAGCTCACGGACTAGCGGGAGGCTGAGGCCGACAGATACGCAGTATTTT. The full variable domain, with the rest looked up from reference TRBV7-8 and TRBJ2-3, is GAGVSQSPRYKVAKRGQDVALRCDPISGHVSLFWYQQALGQGPEFLTYFQNEAQLDKSGLPSDRFFAERPEGSVSTLKIQRTQQEDSAVYLCASSSRTSGRLRPTDTQYFGPGTRLTVL.

This sequence joins TRBV9 and TRBJ1-1; D is ambiguous. From germline, CDR1 is SGDLS and CDR2 YYNGEE. The V and J ends lost 6 bases and 2 bases respectively, with 17 bases between them. The CDR3 covers 15 residues. This CDR3 is CASTLSPSSNTEAFF. In nucleotides, the CDR3 is TGTGCCAGCACCCTGAGCCCTAGCTCTAACACTGAAGCTTTCTTT.

For the CDR3, the DNA is TGTGCCAGCAGTTTGGGAGGTTCTACGCAGTATTTT. As protein: CASSLGGSTQYF. This chain connects TRBV27 to TRBJ2-3; a weak D match, TRBD2 (6 bases). Trimming removed 3 bases from V and 8 bases from J, with 9 bases in between. The CDR3 extends over 12 amino acids. CDR1 is MNHEY and CDR2 is SMNVEV in the germline V gene (reference sequence).

The J gene is TRBJ2-7, the V gene TRBV29-1; D gene ambiguous. CDR1 and CDR2 from the germline V gene are SQVTM and ANQGSEA. The CDR3 loop spans 12 amino acids. V was clipped by 2 bases and J by 3 bases, with 8 bases between them. CDR3 amino acids: CSVELRDYEQYF. The CDR3 DNA reads as TGCAGCGTTGAACTTAGGGACTACGAGCAGTACTTC.

This rearrangement joins TRBV2 to TRBJ1-2; D remains ambiguous. Germline lookup yields CDR1 SNHLY and CDR2 FYNNEI. CDR3 length equals 14 residues. With 6 bases removed from V and 8 bases from J, the gap between germline ends came to 19 bases. The CDR3 spells CASREDGTTRGYTF. The CDR3 DNA sequence: TGTGCCAGCAGGGAGGACGGAACGACCAGGGGCTACACCTTC.

In its sample, this clone was seen once. CDR3 bases: TGTGCCAGCTCACCACTCACGGGGTGGCAAGAGACCCAGTACTTC. Translation gives CASSPLTGWQETQYF. This sequence joins TRBV18 and TRBJ2-5; a possible D gene is TRBD2 (5 bases). Germline V CDR1 and CDR2: KGHSH, LQKENI. Deletions cut 1 base from V and 2 bases from J, with 11 bases between. The CDR3 runs 15 residues.